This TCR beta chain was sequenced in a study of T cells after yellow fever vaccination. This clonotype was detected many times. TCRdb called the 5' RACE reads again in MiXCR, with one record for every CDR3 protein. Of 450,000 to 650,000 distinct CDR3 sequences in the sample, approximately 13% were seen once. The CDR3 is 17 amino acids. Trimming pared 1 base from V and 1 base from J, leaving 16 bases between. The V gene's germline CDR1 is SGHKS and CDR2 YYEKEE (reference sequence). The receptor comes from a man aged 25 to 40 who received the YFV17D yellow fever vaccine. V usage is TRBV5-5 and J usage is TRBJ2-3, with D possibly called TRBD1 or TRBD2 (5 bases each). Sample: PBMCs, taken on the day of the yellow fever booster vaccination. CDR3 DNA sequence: TGTGCCAGCAGCTTGAATCAGCCAGGGAGAGGCACAGATACGCAGTATTTT. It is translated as CASSLNQPGRGTDTQYF.